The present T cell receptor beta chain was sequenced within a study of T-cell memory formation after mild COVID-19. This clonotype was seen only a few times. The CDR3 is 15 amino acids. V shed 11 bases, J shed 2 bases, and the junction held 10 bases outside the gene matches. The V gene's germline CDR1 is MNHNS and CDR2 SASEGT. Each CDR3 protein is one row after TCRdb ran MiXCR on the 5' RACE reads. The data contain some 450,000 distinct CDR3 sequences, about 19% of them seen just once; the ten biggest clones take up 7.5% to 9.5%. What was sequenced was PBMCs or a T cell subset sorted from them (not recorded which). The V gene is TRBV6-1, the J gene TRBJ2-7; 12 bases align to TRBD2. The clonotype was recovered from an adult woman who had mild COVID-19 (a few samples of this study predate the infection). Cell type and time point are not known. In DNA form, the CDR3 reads TGTGCCGCTGGCCGGGGACTAGCGGGCGCCTACGAGCAGTACTTC. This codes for CAAGRGLAGAYEQYF.